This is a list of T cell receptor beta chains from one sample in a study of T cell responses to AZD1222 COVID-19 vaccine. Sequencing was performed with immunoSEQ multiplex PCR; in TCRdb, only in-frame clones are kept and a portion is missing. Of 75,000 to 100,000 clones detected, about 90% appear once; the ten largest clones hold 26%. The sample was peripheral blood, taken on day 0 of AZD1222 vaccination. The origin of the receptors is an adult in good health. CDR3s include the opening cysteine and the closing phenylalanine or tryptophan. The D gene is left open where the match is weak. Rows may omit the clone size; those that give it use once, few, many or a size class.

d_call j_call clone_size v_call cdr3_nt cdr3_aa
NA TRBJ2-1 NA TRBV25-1 TGTGCCAGCAGTGAAGGGTGGAGACGGGAGCAGTTCTTC CASSEGWRREQFF
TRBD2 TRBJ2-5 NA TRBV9 TGTGCCAGCAGCGTCAGTACTAGCGGGATCAAAGAGACCCAGTACTTC CASSVSTSGIKETQYF
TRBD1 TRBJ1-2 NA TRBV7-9 TGTGCCAGCAGCCCCGGACAGGGCGATTATGGCTACACCTTC CASSPGQGDYGYTF
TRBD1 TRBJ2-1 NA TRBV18 TGTGCCAGCTCACCCCAGGGACAGAGCTCCTACAATGAGCAGTTCTTC CASSPQGQSSYNEQFF
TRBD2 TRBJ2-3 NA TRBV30 TGTGCCTGGAGTGTATCTATACTAGCGGGAGAAACAGATACGCAGTATTTT CAWSVSILAGETDTQYF
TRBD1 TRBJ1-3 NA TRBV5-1 TGCGCCAGCAGCTTGGTTACAGGGGCCTCTGGAAACACCATATATTTT CASSLVTGASGNTIYF
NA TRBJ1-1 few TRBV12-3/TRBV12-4 TGTGCCAGCAGAGGACAATTGAACACTGAAGCTTTCTTT CASRGQLNTEAFF
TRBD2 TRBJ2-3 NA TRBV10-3 TGTGCCATCAGTGGGTCCTGGGAGGGCCGAGATACGCAGTATTTT CAISGSWEGRDTQYF
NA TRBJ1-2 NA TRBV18 TGTGCCAGCTCACCTAGTACCGATCGTGGCTACACCTTC CASSPSTDRGYTF
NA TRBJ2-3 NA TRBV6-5 TGTGCCAGCAGTTACGGAGGGTTTGGATATACAGATACGCAGTATTTT CASSYGGFGYTDTQYF
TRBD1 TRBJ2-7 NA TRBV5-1 TGCGCCAGCAGCATTGACAGGGACGAGCAGTACTTC CASSIDRDEQYF
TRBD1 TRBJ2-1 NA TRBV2 TGTGCCAGCAGTACGGACAGGGGCTACTACAATGAGCAGTTCTTC CASSTDRGYYNEQFF
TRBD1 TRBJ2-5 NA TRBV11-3 TGTGCCAGCAGCACCCGGACAGGGGGTATGGAGACCCAGTACTTC CASSTRTGGMETQYF
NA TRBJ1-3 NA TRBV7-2 TGTGCCAGCAGCTTAGACCGGGTCTTATCTGGAAACACCATATATTTT CASSLDRVLSGNTIYF
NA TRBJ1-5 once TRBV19 TGTGCCAGTAGTGCAGGGTCCCTTCAGCCCCAGCATTTT CASSAGSLQPQHF
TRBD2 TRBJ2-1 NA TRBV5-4 TGTGCCAGCAGCTTAGAAAGCGGGAGGCAGTTCGGTGAGCAGTTCTTC CASSLESGRQFGEQFF
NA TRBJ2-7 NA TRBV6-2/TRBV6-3 TGTGCCAGCAGCCTGCCTCAGGCGATTTTTTCCTACGAGCAGTACTTC CASSLPQAIFSYEQYF
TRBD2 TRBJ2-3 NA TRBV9 TGTGCCAGCAGCGTAGACGGCGGGGGATGGTATGGCACAGATACGCAGTATTTT CASSVDGGGWYGTDTQYF
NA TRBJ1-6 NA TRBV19 TGTGCCAGTAGTCTGAAGGGGGGCTTAAGAAATTCACCCCTCCACTTT CASSLKGGLRNSPLHF
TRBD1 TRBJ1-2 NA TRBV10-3 TGTGCCATCAGTGGTCCGACAGGGTTGGGCTACACCTTC CAISGPTGLGYTF
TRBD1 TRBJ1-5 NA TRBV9 TGTGCCAGCAGCCCGGGGACAGGGGCCAATCAGCCCCAGCATTTT CASSPGTGANQPQHF
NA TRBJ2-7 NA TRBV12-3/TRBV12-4 TGTGCCAATTACGATAAGGGAGACTACGAGCAGTACTTC CANYDKGDYEQYF
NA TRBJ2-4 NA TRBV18 TGTGCCAGCTCATACACAGGGTTTGGGGTTGCGTACTTC CASSYTGFGVAYF
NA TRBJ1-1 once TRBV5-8 TGTGCCAGCAGCTGGGTATTAAGGGGCGCGTACACTGAAGCTTTCTTT CASSWVLRGAYTEAFF
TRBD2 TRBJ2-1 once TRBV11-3 TGTGCCAGCAGCGCTGCCGGACTAGCGGGAGTTGAGCAGTTCTTC CASSAAGLAGVEQFF
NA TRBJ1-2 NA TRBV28 TGTGCCAGCAGCCAGGGGCACTATGGCTACACCTTC CASSQGHYGYTF
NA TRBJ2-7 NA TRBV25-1 TGTGCCAGCAGTGAATGGGAAGGGTTCCACGAGCAGTACTTC CASSEWEGFHEQYF
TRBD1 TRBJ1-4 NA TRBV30 TGTGCCTGGAATGAACCGGGACAGGGACGTGAAAAACTGTTTTTT CAWNEPGQGREKLFF
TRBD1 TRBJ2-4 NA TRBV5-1 TGCGCCAGCAGCCTAGGGGACAGGGAAGGAAACATTCAGTACTTC CASSLGDREGNIQYF
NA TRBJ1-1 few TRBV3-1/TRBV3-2 TGTGCCAGCAGCCCGAGGCAGGCAGGAGAAGCTTTCTTT CASSPRQAGEAFF
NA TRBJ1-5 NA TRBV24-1 TGTGCCACCAGTAGGGGACCTCTCAATCAGCCCCAGCATTTT CATSRGPLNQPQHF
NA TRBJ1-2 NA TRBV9 TGTGCCAGCAGCGTAGACTCAGGGGCGTTAGACTATGGCTACACCTTC CASSVDSGALDYGYTF
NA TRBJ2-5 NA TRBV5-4 TGTGCCAGCAGCTTGGGGTCAACGCAAGAGACCCAGTACTTC CASSLGSTQETQYF
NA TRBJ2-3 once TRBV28 TGTGCCAGCAGTAAGAGTCTTGATACGCAGTATTTT CASSKSLDTQYF
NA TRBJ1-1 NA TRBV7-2 TGTGCCAGCAGCTTAGGTCGGGCGATGAACACTGAAGCTTTCTTT CASSLGRAMNTEAFF
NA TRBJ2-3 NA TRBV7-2 TGTGCCAGCAGCTTATCTGGAAGCACAGATACGCAGTATTTT CASSLSGSTDTQYF